What follows describes a single T cell receptor beta chain. In the original workflow: Reference gene primer amplification gave estimated nucleated cell counts. Sequenced by immunoSEQ multiplex PCR; TCRdb stores in-frame clones only, minus some. V and J calls and clone size are those listed in that table; D and trimming were worked out from the DNA. The sample shows some 170,000 clones, 82% of them seen only once. The sample belongs to a study of blood T cell repertoires in COVID-19. From germline, CDR1 is SGHAT and CDR2 FQNNGV. The CDR3 has 14 amino acids. V dropped 1 base and J dropped 1; count of bases not matched to a gene: 0.

Specimen: peripheral blood. The rearrangement links TRBV11-2 to TRBJ2-7; 8 bases map to TRBD1. This TCR derives from a woman in her seventies with acute or convalescent COVID-19. The CDR3 spells CASSLGDRSYEQYF. The CDR3 DNA follows: TGTGCCAGCAGCTTAGGGGACAGGTCCTACGAGCAGTACTTC.